The clone carrying this T cell receptor beta chain was detected only a few times. What it binds is not known. Library preparation (for TCRbeta) was performed with unique molecular identifiers. TCRdb ran MiXCR on the PCR reads and lists one entry per CDR3 protein. Of approximately 89,000 distinct CDR3 sequences in the sample, 15% are singletons; the top ten hold roughly a fifth. The germline gives CDR1 MNHEY, CDR2 SVGAGI. CDR3 size: 17 residues. The germline V and J ends were trimmed by 0 bases and 0 bases, with 14 bases remaining between them. This sample is drawn from a study of T-cell reconstitution after alpha-beta-depleted transplantation in children. Study conclusions and caveats: T-cell numbers and diversity, one year after transplant, stemmed largely from T cells that were newly produced.

This sequence was found in a male patient between 2 and 15 years old who had a stem cell transplant for acute lymphoblastic leukemia, so the T cells may come from the graft donor. The chain joins TRBV6-5 to TRBJ1-1; D ambiguous. The specimen comprised PBMCs, mostly from graft donor cells, sampled 180 days after TCRalphabeta/CD19-depleted stem cell transplant. The CDR3 DNA is TGTGCCAGCAGTTACTCGACCTTAGGCAGACTGAACACTGAAGCTTTCTTT. It is translated as CASSYSTLGRLNTEAFF.